These T cell receptor beta chains were read from a single sample in a study of T-cell reconstitution after alpha-beta-depleted transplantation in children. TCRdb reanalysed the PCR reads using MiXCR and keeps one entry per CDR3 protein. Of some 840,000 distinct CDR3 sequences listed, 15% to 20% are singletons. The specimen was PBMCs, mostly from graft donor cells, collected 360 days after TCRalphabeta/CD19-depleted stem cell transplant. These receptors came from a male patient under 18 who had a stem cell transplant for acute lymphoblastic leukemia, so the T cells may come from the graft donor. Each CDR3 is given with its conserved first and last residue. The size field is filled for only some rows; it gives once, few, many or a size class.

>TRBJ2-7|19|TRBV4-1|few
CASSQGPLASGRVIHEQYF
>TRBJ2-1|15|TRBV7-3|-
CASSLTYGRSREQFF
>TRBJ2-7|17|TRBV7-9|few
CASSRNGGTSTFYEQYF
>TRBJ1-1|15|TRBV12-3/TRBV12-4|many
CASSLVGGANTEAFF
>TRBJ2-3|14|TRBV5-1|few
CASSLTGGKDTQYF
>TRBJ2-3|16|TRBV5-1|few
CASSLYSFSSTDTQYF
>TRBJ2-3|16|TRBV12-3/TRBV12-4|few
CASSIIGGSSPDTQYF
>TRBJ1-3|19|TRBV5-1|-
CASSLAEGLPTTKGNTIYF
>TRBJ2-1|15|TRBV5-1|many
CASSGSGSTYNEQFF
>TRBJ1-4|13|TRBV7-9|-
CASSLAGGGTLFF
>TRBJ2-1|11|TRBV11-2|-
CASTRLNEQVF
>TRBJ2-1|16|TRBV5-4|-
CAISCGSTRSYNEQFF
>TRBJ2-7|14|TRBV11-2|few
CASSPRDRLYEQYF
>TRBJ1-5|14|TRBV7-8|many
CASSPRRGGQPQHF
>TRBJ2-7|15|TRBV7-6|-
CASSLGTGGDYEQYF
>TRBJ2-5|15|TRBV12-3/TRBV12-4|-
CASSPLGSWGETQYF
>TRBJ2-3|20|TRBV5-4|many
CASSLEGPVHRGGSTDTQYF
>TRBJ2-1|12|TRBV4-1|-
CASSQVGPVVFF
>TRBJ1-2|16|TRBV5-1|-
CASSDPRQGLAYGYTF
>TRBJ1-5|15|TRBV20-1|-
CSASEGLGSNQPQHF
>TRBJ2-5|15|TRBV7-7|few
CASSPTSGGRETQYF
>TRBJ2-7|16|TRBV6-5|-
CASSYSWGWGLYEQYF
>TRBJ2-7|13|TRBV7-6|-
CASRSGTGNEQYF
>TRBJ2-7|13|TRBV18|-
CASAGLAGPEQYF
>TRBJ1-2|13|TRBV18|-
CASSPREGDGYTF
>TRBJ2-3|12|TRBV24-1|many
CATSEDSNTQYF
>TRBJ2-1|11|TRBV29-1|-
CSVGYNNEQFF
>TRBJ2-1|14|TRBV2|-
CASSAPDSSNEQFF
>TRBJ2-3|11|TRBV3-1|many
CASSQANTQYF
>TRBJ2-7|15|TRBV4-1|once
CASKASDRVGYEQYF
>TRBJ2-2|15|TRBV15|few
CATTAEGLYTGELFF
>TRBJ1-1|12|TRBV12-3/TRBV12-4|few
CASSLTGSGAFF
>TRBJ2-5|14|TRBV7-3|-
CASSRLGGGETQYF
>TRBJ2-3|15|TRBV20-1|many
CSAADRDKPTDTQYF
>TRBJ2-7|13|TRBV5-1|few
CASTGGRAYEQYF
>TRBJ1-5|16|TRBV20-1|-
CSARSAHAGGYQPQHF
>TRBJ2-4|11|TRBV3-1|few
CASSQAGIQYF
>TRBJ2-7|13|TRBV20-1|few
CSASDSLNYEQYF
>TRBJ1-6|16|TRBV5-1|few
CASSITPGQINSPLHF
>TRBJ1-4|15|TRBV11-2|few
CASSSRLTTNEKLFF
>TRBJ2-5|15|TRBV7-3|-
CASSSTGGGGETQYF
>TRBJ2-7|14|TRBV7-9|-
CASSFPGQIYEQYF
>TRBJ1-5|14|TRBV2|few
CASSGTGVNQPQHF
>TRBJ2-2|14|TRBV18|few
CASCPTGITGELFF
>TRBJ2-7|14|TRBV5-1|many
CASSLNVRGAEQYF
>TRBJ1-3|15|TRBV29-1|-
CSVDPNPSSGNTIYF
>TRBJ2-7|16|TRBV15|few
CATSYPRGGGSGEQYF
>TRBJ1-2|16|TRBV4-2|few
CASSLEGPSYNYGYTF
>TRBJ2-2|15|TRBV15|many
CPPAEPDPNTGELFF
>TRBJ2-2|16|TRBV24-1|-
CATSDLAGGNTGELFF
>TRBJ2-1|13|TRBV14|-
CASSLGQSNEQFF
>TRBJ2-7|14|TRBV29-1|many
CSVSRDRGDYEQYF
>TRBJ1-2|13|TRBV12-3/TRBV12-4|-
CASSSRIPYGYTF
>TRBJ2-1|15|TRBV11-2|-
CASSPISGLYNEQFF
>TRBJ1-4|15|TRBV7-9|few
CASSARDSSVEKLFF
>TRBJ2-1|14|TRBV20-1|-
CSAQDRVQHNEQFF
>TRBJ2-3|17|TRBV6-1|few
CASSEATSGSPTDTQYF